This T cell receptor beta chain was retrieved from a study of cytomegalovirus exposure and HLA in healthy donors. General study points: Among the CMV-associated chains, a few were confirmed in vitro as specific for CMV antigens. In an earlier analysis, productive rearrangement rates for most beta V segments clustered near 87% or 30%. An analysis that was carried out later associated 16,951 TCR beta sequences with HLA alleles at 0.05 false discovery rate.

PCR amplification relied on 60 Vbeta primers (plus 13 Jbeta primers). TCRdb's copy holds only in-frame clones and misses some; the assay was immunoSEQ multiplex PCR. The sample carries hundreds of thousands of clones, around 76% recorded once. The CDR3 contains 15 residues. Germline lookup yields CDR1 SEHNR and CDR2 FQNEAQ (reference sequence). The V end lost 1 base, the J end lost 2 bases, and 11 bases lay between the germline ends. This clone was counted a few times. Its specificity is not known. V and J are TRBV7-9 and TRBJ1-2, with D possibly being TRBD1 (5 bases). The TCR originated in a man aged 18 to 29 in good health and CMV-seronegative. Sequencing input: PBMCs. The CDR3 here is CASSLGQGLNYGYTF. The CDR3 bases are TGTGCCAGCAGCTTAGGGCAGGGTTTAAACTATGGCTACACCTTC.